Presented here are 2 T cell receptor beta chains from one specimen sequenced in a study of cytomegalovirus exposure and HLA in healthy donors. Primers included in the PCR were 60 Vbeta and 13 Jbeta primers. The protocol was immunoSEQ multiplex PCR, while the TCRdb copy is restricted to in-frame clones and leaves out a portion. Of 150,000 to 200,000 clones listed, around 80% were seen once; the top ten hold approximately 13%. The sample consisted of PBMCs. These receptors all come from a woman in her fifties or sixties in good health and CMV-seropositive.

This chain links TRBV25-1 with TRBJ1-1, with 7 bases fitting TRBD1. Looked up from germline, CDR1 is MGHDK and CDR2 is SYGVNS. The CDR3 consists of 17 residues. Trimming removed 3 bases from V and 0 bases from J; junction bases left unmatched: 10. Here the CDR3 reads CASSEYGGQSMNTEAFF. DNA for the CDR3: TGTGCCAGCAGTGAGTACGGGGGACAGAGCATGAACACTGAAGCTTTCTTT. Looking up the rest from reference TRBV25-1 and TRBJ1-1 gives the full variable domain: EADIYQTPRYLVIGTGKKITLECSQTMGHDKMYWYQQDPGMELHLIHYSYGVNSTEKGDLSSESTVSRIRTEHFPLTLESARPSHTSQYLCASSEYGGQSMNTEAFFGQGTRLTVV.

The chain joins TRBV2 to TRBJ2-1; no firm D call. Germline values: CDR1 SNHLY, CDR2 FYNNEI. V was pared by 7 bases and J by 3 bases, with 4 bases between. The CDR3 sequence is 11 residues long. CDR3 bases: TGTGCCAGCATAGACTACAATGAGCAGTTCTTC. Translating it yields CASIDYNEQFF.